What follows is one T cell receptor beta chain and its context. The target antigen is unknown. This sample was included in a study of cytomegalovirus exposure and HLA in healthy donors. Study-level information: Early on, a data release was issued that held 80 million to 90 million unique TCRs from HLA-typed donors. Whole-study findings and limits: Based on reports, TCR beta sequences accurately predicted HLA-A and HLA-B alleles for most subjects. In an earlier analysis, in 540 or so donors, most V segments appeared productive either ~90% or ~30% of the time.

The PCR was carried out with 60 Vbeta primers and 13 Jbeta primers. Clones were read by immunoSEQ multiplex PCR, and TCRdb kept only the in-frame ones, dropping some. The data show about 120,000 clones, with 80% seen just once and roughly 3% held by the top ten. Per germline, CDR1 SGHTA and CDR2 FQGNSA. The CDR3 has 15 residues. Deletions cut 1 base from V and 2 bases from J, with 11 bases between. The sequence derives from a male donor in good health and CMV-seronegative. The rearrangement links TRBV7-2 to TRBJ2-5; maybe TRBD1 (6 bases). The sequenced sample consisted of PBMCs. CDR3 in amino acids: CASSLGQGRQETQYF. The CDR3 nucleotides are TGTGCCAGCAGCTTAGGGCAGGGGAGACAAGAGACCCAGTACTTC.